This T cell receptor beta chain was captured by sequencing in a study of blood T cell repertoires in COVID-19. At the level of the study: COVID-19 samples, acute and convalescent, were from the United States, Italy and Spain.

The CDR3 covers 14 residues. Trimming left V 7 bases short and J 5 bases short, with 17 bases between. Germline V lookup: CDR1 MRHNA, CDR2 SNTAGT. Followed over time, Seattle patients had been enrolled while infection was active. Authors' processing steps: Amplification of reference gene primers provided the estimated nucleated cell counts. Only in-frame clones appear in the TCRdb table, and some are missing; sequencing was by immunoSEQ multiplex PCR. The DNA gave D and trimming, while V, J and clone size come from that table. Among about 210,000 clones, approximately 78% were seen once, and the ten largest hold less than 6%.

This TCR derives from a woman aged 70-85 years with COVID-19, enrolled during active disease. Sequencing input: peripheral blood. The V gene is TRBV6-4, the J gene TRBJ1-2; TRBD1 is a possible D gene (5 bases). CDR3 sequence (DNA): TGTGCCAGCACCTTGGGTAGGGACTTATATGGCTACACCTTC. Amino acids: CASTLGRDLYGYTF.